This entry is about one TCR beta chain. At least ten counts were recorded for this clonotype. The antigen it recognizes is unknown. No per-base quality is available; no much larger clone lies one base away. V is trimmed back by 6 bases and J by 2 bases, and the junction contains 13 bases that no gene match accounts for. CDR1 and CDR2 (SQVTM, ANQGSEA) derive from the germline V gene. Spanning cysteine to phenylalanine, the CDR3 consists of 16 amino acids. Just the 48-base CDR3 DNA is kept, in frame starting at base 1. This specimen belongs to a study of T cells in Graves' hyperthyroidism and ophthalmopathy (dated by TCRdb to between 2019 and 2020). Background on the whole study: Peripheral blood samples were taken at initial diagnosis, before any treatment was given. To identify TCR V-J signatures that set the groups apart, the researchers used a discovery cohort of 100 patients, made up of 40 to 45 with Graves' ophthalmopathy and 57 with stable Graves' hyperthyroidism. Prospective prediction of ophthalmopathy was tested in an independent validation cohort consisting of 18 to 20 hyperthyroidism patients and approximately 16 patients who later progressed to ophthalmopathy. For training and testing, the 100 patients in the discovery cohort were randomly divided in a 7:3 ratio. The study also compared thyroid tissue and blood T-cell repertoires from a handful of Graves' hyperthyroidism patients. Once sampling was done, hyperthyroidism patients were given methimazole at a starting dose of 30 mg daily, whereas ophthalmopathy patients were given high-dose intravenous methylprednisolone. According to the paper, TCR Vbeta CDR3 sequencing was carried out on around 140 peripheral blood samples, which came from under 50 ophthalmopathy, fewer than 80 hyperthyroidism and roughly 17 progressor patients.

Amplification of TCR beta CDR3 regions was carried out from RNA transcripts. A first-round RT-PCR of the TCR CDR3 used the HTBI primer set with the Qiagen OneStep RT-PCR kit. Libraries were constructed in a second round of multiplex PCR, after which size selection and purification were carried out. Libraries were sequenced paired-end with 100 bp reads on an Illumina HiSeq2000. The original pipeline was this. SOAPnuke was used to process the raw data, removing reads that contained adapters or uncalled bases, had a mean Phred below 15, or lacked an exact match to the constant primer or identifier. High-quality paired reads were merged using COPE v1.2.5, and each unique nucleotide sequence was defined as a clonotype. MiTCR v1.1 was used to align the clonotypes against IMGT TRBV, TRBD and TRBJ reference segments. The analysis included only V-J combinations with a frequency above 0.0001, which together covered over 98% of the repertoires. A TCS score was defined as the ratio of F50 (clonal expansion) to E x V (chaos), with BLOSUM62-based TCRdist applied between CDR3 peptides within each V-J. Welch's t-statistics and random forest reduced some 510 V-J features to under 15, which were used in a naive Bayes classifier (R e1071). The similarity between thyroid and blood repertoires was quantified using the Morisita-Horn index. The public reads were reprocessed in TCRdb via fastp at Q25 and MiXCR, keeping in-frame beta chains. Merged by CDR3 protein, the rows form single entries marked with the most common genes and DNA. These V and J calls originate from TCRdb's pipeline instead of the authors' own analysis. Here the sample has about 58,000 distinct CDR3 sequences; around half occur a single time. Roughly an eighth of the sample goes to the ten largest clones.

In the ophthalmopathy patients, disease was moderately to severely active, with a Clinical Activity Score of 3 or more, a NOSPECS grade of 4 or more, and a duration of less than 3 months. Exclusion was applied to patients with uncontrolled infections, other autoimmune diseases, pregnancy or lactation. Diagnoses relied on clinical symptoms, serum thyroxine and TRAb, thyroid ultrasound and orbital computed tomography. Ficoll-Paque density gradient centrifugation was used to isolate PBMCs from about 9 ml of fresh peripheral blood. Total RNA was extracted using Trizol reagent, and RNA quality was assessed on an Agilent 2100 Bioanalyzer. The paper's findings and limits, for the study overall: Most expanded thyroid clonotypes (frequency above 0.001) were also detected in blood, suggesting blood repertoires may reflect thyroid immune responses. In validation, progression to ophthalmopathy was predicted by the model with around 71% sensitivity and 72% to 80% specificity, a median of 6.5 months before onset. A 13 V-J signature model separated ophthalmopathy from stable hyperthyroidism, with roughly 88% sensitivity and just under 84% specificity in cross-validation and 80%/75% in testing. No statistical method was used to fix the sample size in advance, and group allocation was not hidden from the investigators.

The origin of this receptor is a woman aged 30 to 39 with Graves' ophthalmopathy. The sample comprised blood. The chain is encoded by TRBV29-1 joined to TRBJ1-1; a stretch of 9 junction bases matches TRBD1. For the CDR3, the sequence is CSVGLVPGQGNTEAFF. The DNA sequence is as follows: TGCAGCGTGGGCTTAGTCCCGGGACAGGGTAACACTGAAGCTTTCTTT.